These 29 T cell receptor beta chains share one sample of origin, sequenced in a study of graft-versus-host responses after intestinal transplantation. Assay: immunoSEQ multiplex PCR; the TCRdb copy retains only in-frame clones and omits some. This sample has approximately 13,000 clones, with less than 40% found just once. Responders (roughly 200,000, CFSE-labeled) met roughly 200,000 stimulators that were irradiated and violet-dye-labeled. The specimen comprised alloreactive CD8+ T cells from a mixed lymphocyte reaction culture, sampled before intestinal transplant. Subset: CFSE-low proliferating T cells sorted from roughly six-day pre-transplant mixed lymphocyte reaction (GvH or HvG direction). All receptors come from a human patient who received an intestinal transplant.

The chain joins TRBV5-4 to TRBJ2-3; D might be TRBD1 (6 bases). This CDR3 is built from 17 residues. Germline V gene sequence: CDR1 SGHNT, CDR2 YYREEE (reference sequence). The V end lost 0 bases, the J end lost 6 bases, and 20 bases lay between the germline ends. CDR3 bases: TGTGCCAGCAGCTTGGGTATCCACAGGGTGATTCAGGATACGCAGTATTTT. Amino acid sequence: CASSLGIHRVIQDTQYF. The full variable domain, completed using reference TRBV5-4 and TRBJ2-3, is ETGVTQSPTHLIKTRGQQVTLRCSSQSGHNTVSWYQQALGQGPQFIFQYYREEENGRGNFPPRFSGLQFPNYSSELNVNALELDDSALYLCASSLGIHRVIQDTQYFGPGTRLTVL.

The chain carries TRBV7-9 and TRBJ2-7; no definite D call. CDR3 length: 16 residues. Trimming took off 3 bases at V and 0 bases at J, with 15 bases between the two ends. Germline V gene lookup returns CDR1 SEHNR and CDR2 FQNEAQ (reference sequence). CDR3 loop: CASSLRLGKTSYEQYF. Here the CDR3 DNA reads TGTGCCAGCAGCTTGAGGTTGGGTAAAACCTCCTACGAGCAGTACTTC. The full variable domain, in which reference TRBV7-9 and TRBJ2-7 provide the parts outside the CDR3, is DTGVSQNPRHKITKRGQNVTFRCDPISEHNRLYWYRQTLGQGPEFLTYFQNEAQLEKSRLLSDRFSAERPKGSFSTLEIQRTEQGDSAMYLCASSLRLGKTSYEQYFGPGTRLTVT.

The CDR3 sequence: CASSDYRSTDTQYF. CDR3 nucleotides: TGCGCCAGCAGTGATTACAGGTCCACAGATACGCAGTATTTT. This chain joins TRBV10-2 and TRBJ2-3, with D maybe TRBD1 (5 bases). CDR3 length: 14 residues. V was pared by 3 bases and J by 2 bases, with 9 bases between. The germline V gene has CDR1 WSHSY and CDR2 SAAADI.

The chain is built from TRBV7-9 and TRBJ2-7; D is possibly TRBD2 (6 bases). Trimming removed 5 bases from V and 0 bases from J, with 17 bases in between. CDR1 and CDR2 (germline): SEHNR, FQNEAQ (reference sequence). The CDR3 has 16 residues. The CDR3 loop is CASSPLGQGGSYEQYF. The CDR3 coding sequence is TGTGCCAGCAGCCCACTTGGGCAGGGAGGCTCCTACGAGCAGTACTTC. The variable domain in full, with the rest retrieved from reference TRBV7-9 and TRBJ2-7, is DTGVSQNPRHKITKRGQNVTFRCDPISEHNRLYWYRQTLGQGPEFLTYFQNEAQLEKSRLLSDRFSAERPKGSFSTLEIQRTEQGDSAMYLCASSPLGQGGSYEQYFGPGTRLTVT.

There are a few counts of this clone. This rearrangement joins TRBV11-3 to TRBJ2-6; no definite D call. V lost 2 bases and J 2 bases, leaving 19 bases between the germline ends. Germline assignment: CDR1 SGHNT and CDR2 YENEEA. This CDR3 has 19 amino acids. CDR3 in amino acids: CASSLIMLRLGAGANVLTF. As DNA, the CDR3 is TGTGCCAGCAGCTTAATTATGCTCAGGCTTGGGGCTGGGGCCAACGTCCTGACTTTC.

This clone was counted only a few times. CDR3 in amino acids: CASSSTGGYGYTF. The DNA of the CDR3 is TGTGCCAGCTCTTCGACAGGGGGCTATGGCTACACCTTC. This sequence joins TRBV27 and TRBJ1-2; TRBD1 matches at 9 bases. This CDR3 is 13 amino acids long. The germline V gene encodes CDR1 MNHEY and CDR2 SMNVEV (reference sequence). Trimming at V came to 8 bases and at J to 4 bases, leaving 5 bases not matched to a gene.

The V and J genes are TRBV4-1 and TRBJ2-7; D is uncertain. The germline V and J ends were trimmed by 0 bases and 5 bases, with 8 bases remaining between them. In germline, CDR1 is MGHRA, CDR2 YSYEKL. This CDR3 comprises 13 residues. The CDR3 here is CASSQENRDEQYF. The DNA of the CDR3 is TGCGCCAGCAGCCAAGAAAACCGGGACGAGCAGTACTTC.

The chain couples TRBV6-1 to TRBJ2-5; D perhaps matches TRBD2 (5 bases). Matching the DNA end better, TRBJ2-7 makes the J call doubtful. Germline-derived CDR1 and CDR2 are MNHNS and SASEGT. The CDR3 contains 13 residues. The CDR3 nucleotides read TGTGCCAGCGGCCGGGGTAGCTCCTACGAGCAGTACTTC. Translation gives CASGRGSSYEQYF.

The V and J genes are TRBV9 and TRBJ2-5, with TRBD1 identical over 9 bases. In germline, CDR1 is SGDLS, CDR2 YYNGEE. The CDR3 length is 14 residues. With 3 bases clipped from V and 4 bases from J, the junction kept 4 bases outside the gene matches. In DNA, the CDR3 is TGTGCCAGCAGCGCAGCGACAGGGGGAGAGACCCAGTACTTC. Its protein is CASSAATGGETQYF.

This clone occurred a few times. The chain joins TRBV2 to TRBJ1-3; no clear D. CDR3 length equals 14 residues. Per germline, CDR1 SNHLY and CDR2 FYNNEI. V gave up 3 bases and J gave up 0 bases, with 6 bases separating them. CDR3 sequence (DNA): TGTGCCAGCAGTGACACCGTCTCTGGAAACACCATATATTTT. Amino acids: CASSDTVSGNTIYF.

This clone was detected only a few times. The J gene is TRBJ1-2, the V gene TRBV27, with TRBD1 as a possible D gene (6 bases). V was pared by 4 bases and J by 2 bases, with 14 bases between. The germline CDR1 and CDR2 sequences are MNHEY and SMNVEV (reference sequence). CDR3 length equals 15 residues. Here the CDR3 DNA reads TGTGCCAGCAGTTCCCGGGGGGCACCCAACTATGGCTACACCTTC. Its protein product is CASSSRGAPNYGYTF.

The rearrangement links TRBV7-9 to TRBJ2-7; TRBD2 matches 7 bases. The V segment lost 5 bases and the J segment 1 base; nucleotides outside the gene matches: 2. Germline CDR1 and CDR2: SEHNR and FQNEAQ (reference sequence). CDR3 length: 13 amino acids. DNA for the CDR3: TGTGCCAGCAGCATCGGGGGGTCCTACGAGCAGTACTTC. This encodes CASSIGGSYEQYF. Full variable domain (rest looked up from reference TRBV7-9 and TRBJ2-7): DTGVSQNPRHKITKRGQNVTFRCDPISEHNRLYWYRQTLGQGPEFLTYFQNEAQLEKSRLLSDRFSAERPKGSFSTLEIQRTEQGDSAMYLCASSIGGSYEQYFGPGTRLTVT.

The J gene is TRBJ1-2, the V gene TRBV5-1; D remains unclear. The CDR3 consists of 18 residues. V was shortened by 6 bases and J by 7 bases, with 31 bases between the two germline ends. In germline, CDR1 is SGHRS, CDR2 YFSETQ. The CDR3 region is CASKRKKTPITPLGGYTF. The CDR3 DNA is TGCGCCAGCAAGAGAAAAAAAACCCCTATAACGCCTCTCGGTGGCTACACCTTC.

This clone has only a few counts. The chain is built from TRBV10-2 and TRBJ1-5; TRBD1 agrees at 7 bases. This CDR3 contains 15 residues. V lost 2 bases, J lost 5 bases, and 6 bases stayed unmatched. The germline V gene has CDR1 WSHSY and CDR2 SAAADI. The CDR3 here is CASSEAPQGYQPQHF. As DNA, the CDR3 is TGCGCCAGCAGTGAGGCCCCACAGGGGTATCAGCCCCAGCATTTT.

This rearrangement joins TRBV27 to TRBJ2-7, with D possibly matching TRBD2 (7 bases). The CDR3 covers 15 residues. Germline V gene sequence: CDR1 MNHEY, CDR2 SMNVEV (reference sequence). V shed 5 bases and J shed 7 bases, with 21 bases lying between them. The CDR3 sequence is CASSQIGGGTEEQYF. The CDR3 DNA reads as TGTGCCAGCAGTCAGATCGGCGGGGGCACGGAAGAGCAGTACTTC.

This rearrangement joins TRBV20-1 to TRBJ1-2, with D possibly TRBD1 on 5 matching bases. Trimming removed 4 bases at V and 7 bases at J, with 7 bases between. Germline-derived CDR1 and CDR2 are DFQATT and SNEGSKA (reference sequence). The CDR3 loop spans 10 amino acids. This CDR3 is CSATGSGYTF. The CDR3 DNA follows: TGCAGTGCTACAGGGTCTGGCTACACCTTC.

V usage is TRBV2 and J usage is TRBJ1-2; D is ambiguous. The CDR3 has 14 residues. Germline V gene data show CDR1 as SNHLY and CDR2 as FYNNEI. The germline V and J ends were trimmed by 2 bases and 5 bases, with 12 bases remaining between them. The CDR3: CASSEYASSYGYTF. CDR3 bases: TGTGCCAGCAGTGAATACGCCAGCTCATATGGCTACACCTTC. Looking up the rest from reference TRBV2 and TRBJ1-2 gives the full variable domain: EPEVTQTPSHQVTQMGQEVILRCVPISNHLYFYWYRQILGQKVEFLVSFYNNEISEKSEIFDDQFSVERPDGSNFTLKIRSTKLEDSAMYFCASSEYASSYGYTFGSGTRLTVV.

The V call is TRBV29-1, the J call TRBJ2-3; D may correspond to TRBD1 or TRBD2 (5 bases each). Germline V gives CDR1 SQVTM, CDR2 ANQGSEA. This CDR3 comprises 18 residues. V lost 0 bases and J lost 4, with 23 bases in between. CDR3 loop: CSVEDPTQLRGPPDTQYF. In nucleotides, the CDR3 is TGCAGCGTTGAAGACCCGACCCAATTACGGGGCCCCCCAGATACGCAGTATTTT.

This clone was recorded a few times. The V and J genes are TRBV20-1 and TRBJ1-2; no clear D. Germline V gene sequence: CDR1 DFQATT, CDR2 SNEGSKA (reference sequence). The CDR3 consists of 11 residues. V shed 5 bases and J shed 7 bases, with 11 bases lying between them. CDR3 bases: TGCAGTGCTTATGGCGGCTCTGGCTACACCTTC. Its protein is CSAYGGSGYTF.

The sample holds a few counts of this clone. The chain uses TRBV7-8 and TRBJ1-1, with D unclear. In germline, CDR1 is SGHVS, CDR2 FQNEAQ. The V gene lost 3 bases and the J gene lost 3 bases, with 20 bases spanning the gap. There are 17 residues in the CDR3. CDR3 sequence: CASSFSQYRPEYTEAFF. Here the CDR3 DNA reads TGTGCCAGCAGCTTCTCCCAATACCGACCAGAGTACACTGAAGCTTTCTTT.

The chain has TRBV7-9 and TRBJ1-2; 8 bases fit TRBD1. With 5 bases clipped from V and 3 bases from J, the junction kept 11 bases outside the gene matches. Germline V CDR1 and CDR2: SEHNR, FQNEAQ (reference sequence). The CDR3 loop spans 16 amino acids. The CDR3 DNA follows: TGTGCCAGCAGCCAACTTGGACAGGGTCTGGACTATGGCTACACCTTC. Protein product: CASSQLGQGLDYGYTF.

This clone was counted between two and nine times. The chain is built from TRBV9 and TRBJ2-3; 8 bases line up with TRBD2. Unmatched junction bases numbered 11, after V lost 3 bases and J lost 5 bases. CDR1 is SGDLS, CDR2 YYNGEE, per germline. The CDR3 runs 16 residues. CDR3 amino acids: CASSEPTGGRVDTQYF. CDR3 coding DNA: TGTGCCAGCAGCGAGCCCACGGGGGGGCGGGTAGATACGCAGTATTTT. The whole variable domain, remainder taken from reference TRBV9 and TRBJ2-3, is DSGVTQTPKHLITATGQRVTLRCSPRSGDLSVYWYQQSLDQGLQFLIQYYNGEERAKGNILERFSAQQFPDLHSELNLSSLELGDSALYFCASSEPTGGRVDTQYFGPGTRLTVL.

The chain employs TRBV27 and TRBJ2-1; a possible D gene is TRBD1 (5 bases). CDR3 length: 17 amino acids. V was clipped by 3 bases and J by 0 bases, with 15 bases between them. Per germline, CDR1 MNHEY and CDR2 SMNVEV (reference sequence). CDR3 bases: TGTGCCAGCAGTTTGTCACCCCAGGGTTTCTCCTACAATGAGCAGTTCTTC. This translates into CASSLSPQGFSYNEQFF.

Here the CDR3 reads CASSPQGGNQPQHF. The DNA of the CDR3 is TGTGCCAGCAGTCCTCAAGGGGGCAATCAGCCCCAGCATTTT. J is TRBJ1-5 and V is TRBV27; a weak D match, TRBD1 (5 bases). The ends were cut back, 5 bases at V and 2 bases at J, with 10 bases in the middle. Per germline, CDR1 MNHEY and CDR2 SMNVEV (reference sequence). The CDR3 runs to 14 residues.

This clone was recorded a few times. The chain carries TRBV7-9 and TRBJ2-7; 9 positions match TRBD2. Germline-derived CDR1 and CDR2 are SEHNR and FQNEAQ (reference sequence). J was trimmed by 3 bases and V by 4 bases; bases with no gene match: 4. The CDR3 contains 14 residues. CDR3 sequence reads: CASSSLAGNYEQYF. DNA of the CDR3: TGTGCCAGCAGCTCCCTAGCGGGGAACTACGAGCAGTACTTC.

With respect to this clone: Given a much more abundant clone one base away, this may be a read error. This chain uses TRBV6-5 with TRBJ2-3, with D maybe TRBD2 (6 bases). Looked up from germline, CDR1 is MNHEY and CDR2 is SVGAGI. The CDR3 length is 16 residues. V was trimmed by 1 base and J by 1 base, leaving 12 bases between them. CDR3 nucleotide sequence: TGTGCCAGCAGTTACTATAGCGGCGGGGGCACAGATACGCAGTATTTT. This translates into CASSYYSGGGTDTQYF.

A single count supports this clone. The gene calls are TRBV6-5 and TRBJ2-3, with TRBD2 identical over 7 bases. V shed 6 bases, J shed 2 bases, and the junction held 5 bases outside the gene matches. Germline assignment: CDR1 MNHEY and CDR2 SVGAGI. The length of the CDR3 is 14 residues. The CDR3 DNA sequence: TGTGCCAGCAGCCTCGGGGGGATCACAGATACGCAGTATTTT. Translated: CASSLGGITDTQYF.

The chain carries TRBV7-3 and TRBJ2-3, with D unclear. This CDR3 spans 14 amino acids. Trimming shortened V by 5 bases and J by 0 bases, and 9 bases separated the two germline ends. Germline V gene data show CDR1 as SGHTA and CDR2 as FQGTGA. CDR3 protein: CASSLESSTDTQYF. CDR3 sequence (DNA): TGTGCCAGCAGCCTAGAGAGTAGCACAGATACGCAGTATTTT.

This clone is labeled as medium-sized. The CDR3 loop reads CASSLSGTGDYEQYF. The DNA of the CDR3 is TGTGCCAGCAGCTTGTCCGGGACAGGGGACTACGAGCAGTACTTC. The chain recombines TRBV5-6 with TRBJ2-7, with 10 bases fitting TRBD1. Germline V gene lookup returns CDR1 SGHDT and CDR2 YYEEEE. The CDR3 totals 15 residues. Trimming at V came to 1 base and at J to 3 bases, leaving 4 bases not matched to a gene.